The 6 T cell receptor beta chains in this list originate from one sample, sequenced in a study of blood T cell repertoires in COVID-19. The method was immunoSEQ multiplex PCR; TCRdb's version includes in-frame clones alone and lacks a portion of them. The data contain more than 50,000 clones, roughly 90% of them seen just once; the ten biggest clones take up about 3.1%. Sequenced: peripheral blood. Receptor source: a human donor in a cohort sampled during active COVID-19.

V gene TRBV19 combines with J gene TRBJ2-1; TRBD1 agrees at 7 bases. V was pared by 7 bases and J by 6 bases, with 3 bases of the junction left unmatched. Germline V lookup: CDR1 LNHDA, CDR2 SQIVND (reference sequence). The CDR3 has 12 residues. Here the CDR3 DNA reads TGTGCCAGTAAGGGACAGCCCAATGAGCAGTTCTTC. Translation gives CASKGQPNEQFF.

V is TRBV5-3 and J is TRBJ2-7, with 7 bases that match TRBD2. TRBV5-3 is classed as an ORF, of uncertain function. V lost 0 bases, J lost 9 bases, and 9 bases stayed unmatched. The CDR3 loop spans 14 amino acids. The CDR3: CARSLVWAPGGQYV. For the CDR3, the DNA is TGTGCCAGAAGCTTGGTCTGGGCCCCGGGAGGGCAGTACGTC.

V usage is TRBV7-3 and J usage is TRBJ2-5; D is perhaps TRBD1 (5 bases). The CDR3 extends over 15 amino acids. CDR1 and CDR2 from the germline V gene are SGHTA and FQGTGA. V was cut by 2 bases and J by 4 bases, with 14 bases left in between. The CDR3 DNA sequence: TGTGCCAGCAGCTTACGGCCAGGGCCAGGAGAGACCCAGTACTTC. Protein: CASSLRPGPGETQYF.

V is TRBV2 and J is TRBJ2-2; 8 nucleotides agree with TRBD2. Losses at the gene ends were 1 base for V and 5 bases for J; bases not matched to a gene: 6. Germline-derived CDR1 and CDR2 are SNHLY and FYNNEI. The CDR3 covers 16 residues. CDR3 sequence (DNA): TGTGCCAGCAGTGAAGTTGGTGCTAGCGGGACCGGGGAGCTGTTTTTT. Protein: CASSEVGASGTGELFF.

The V gene is TRBV11-3, the J gene TRBJ2-5; D perhaps matches TRBD2 (6 bases). This CDR3 is built from 13 residues. Germline values: CDR1 SGHNT, CDR2 YENEEA. Trimming removed 1 base from V and 7 bases from J, with 10 bases in between. The CDR3 coding sequence is TGTGCCAGCAGCTTAGTCCAGGGAGGGACCCAGTACTTC. This codes for CASSLVQGGTQYF.

The chain uses TRBV6-6 and TRBJ2-3; possibly TRBD1 for D (5 bases). CDR3 length equals 14 residues. Germline CDR1 and CDR2: MNHNY and SVGAGI (reference sequence). The V end lost 2 bases, the J end lost 5 bases, and 11 bases lay between the germline ends. CDR3 in DNA: TGTGCCAGCAGTTACCCACTTCAGGGAGATACGCAGTATTTT. The encoded protein is CASSYPLQGDTQYF.